Following are 3 T cell receptor beta chains from one sample sequenced in a study of shared clonotypes between healthy human individuals. Assay used: immunoSEQ multiplex PCR; TCRdb lists only in-frame clones, some missing. The table lists a few hundred thousand clones, about 70% of them singletons. Sample: memory CD4+ T cells sorted from blood. The sample's subset: CD45RA-negative fraction. The receptors shown here come from a man under 40 in good health.

This chain joins TRBV5-6 and TRBJ1-1; the D gene is possibly TRBD1 (6 bases). The germline gives CDR1 SGHDT, CDR2 YYEEEE. The CDR3 runs to 14 residues. V lost 0 bases and J 5 bases, leaving 11 bases between the germline ends. The CDR3 nucleotides are TGTGCCAGCAGCTTGGTAGGGGGTAGGACTGAAGCTTTCTTT. Translated: CASSLVGGRTEAFF.

The chain links TRBV30 to TRBJ2-3; TRBD2 matches 13 bases. Germline V gives CDR1 GTSNPN, CDR2 SVGIG (reference sequence). This CDR3 contains 18 residues. J gave up 0 bases and V 3 bases, and 9 bases lay outside the gene matches. As DNA, the CDR3 is TGTGCCTGGAGAAAAGGACTAGCGGGAGCGATAAGCACAGATACGCAGTATTTT. Translating it yields CAWRKGLAGAISTDTQYF.

This clone was recorded a few times. The rearrangement joins TRBV19 to TRBJ2-2, with TRBD2 identical over 8 bases. Germline-derived CDR1 and CDR2 are LNHDA and SQIVND (reference sequence). V lost 6 bases to trimming and J lost 7 bases; unmatched junction nucleotides: 16. The CDR3 totals 17 residues. CDR3 sequence: CASRDEGLAGWGGELFF. The CDR3 DNA is TGTGCCAGTAGAGATGAGGGTCTAGCGGGCTGGGGCGGGGAGCTGTTTTTT.